Presented here are 27 T cell receptor beta chains from one specimen sequenced in a study of T cell repertoires in cytomegalovirus infection. TCRdb fed the reads into MiXCR, producing one record per CDR3 protein. The data hold approximately 300,000 distinct CDR3 sequences, with roughly 28% observed a single time. Their target antigens are unknown. Sequences were derived from cultured PBMCs, sampled from culture after CMV antigen stimulation. These receptors all come from a human donor in good health (CMV status not recorded). Some clones in this sample may be carry-over from other donors' samples.

CDR3 residues: CASSISATVINQPQHF. The CDR3 nucleotides are TGTGCCAGTAGTATATCCGCCACAGTAATCAATCAGCCCCAGCATTTT. This chain joins TRBV19 and TRBJ1-5; no clear D gene. The CDR3 totals 16 residues. From germline, CDR1 is LNHDA and CDR2 SQIVND (reference sequence). Trimming pared 2 bases from V and 3 bases from J, leaving 14 bases between. Using reference TRBV19 and TRBJ1-5 for the parts outside the CDR3, the full variable domain is DGGITQSPKYLFRKEGQNVTLSCEQNLNHDAMYWYRQDPGQGLRLIYYSQIVNDFQKGDIAEGYSVSREKKESFPLTVTSAQKNPTAFYLCASSISATVINQPQHFGDGTRLSIL.

V gene TRBV6-1 combines with J gene TRBJ1-1; 8 nucleotides match TRBD1. V lost 3 bases to trimming and J lost 5 bases; unmatched junction nucleotides: 5. This CDR3 comprises 14 residues. Germline V gene data show CDR1 as MNHNS and CDR2 as SASEGT. The CDR3 DNA reads as TGTGCCAGCAGTGACCAGGGGGCGTGGACTGAAGCTTTCTTT. Protein product: CASSDQGAWTEAFF.

The chain is built from TRBV27 and TRBJ1-5, with 7 nucleotides matching TRBD1. The CDR3 runs to 18 residues. The junction had 12 bases not matched to a gene; V was cut back by 4 bases and J by 0 bases. Germline V CDR1 and CDR2: MNHEY, SMNVEV (reference sequence). The chain's CDR3 is CASSYSDPGQYSNQPQHF. CDR3 DNA: TGTGCCAGCAGTTACTCAGACCCGGGACAGTATAGCAATCAGCCCCAGCATTTT.

The rearrangement uses TRBV12-3 or TRBV12-4 and TRBJ2-6; D unclear. The V end lost 7 bases, the J end lost 1 base, and 8 bases lay between the germline ends. The CDR3 runs 14 residues. The CDR3 loop reads CASTQRSGANVLTF. In DNA, the CDR3 is TGTGCCAGCACTCAAAGATCTGGGGCCAACGTCCTGACTTTC.

The J gene is TRBJ1-6, the V gene TRBV10-3; tentative D call: TRBD1 (5 bases). V shed 3 bases and J shed 9 bases, with 6 bases lying between them. Germline CDR1 and CDR2: ENHRY and SYGVKD. The CDR3 is made up of 12 amino acids. In nucleotides, the CDR3 is TGTGCCATCAGTGATGGGGGTTCACCCCTCCACTTT. Its protein is CAISDGGSPLHF.

This chain uses TRBV6-5 with TRBJ2-4; D call uncertain. The CDR3 loop spans 15 amino acids. Germline CDR1 is MNHEY and CDR2 is SVGAGI. Trimming left V 4 bases short and J 3 bases short, with 13 bases between. CDR3 nucleotide sequence: TGTGCCAGCAGTTCTAACACGAAGAACAAAAACATTCAGTACTTC. It yields the protein CASSSNTKNKNIQYF.

The rearrangement links TRBV20-1 to TRBJ1-1, with D perhaps TRBD1 (5 bases). With 6 bases removed from V and 0 bases from J, the gap between germline ends came to 11 bases. This CDR3 region has 13 residues. Germline V gene data show CDR1 as DFQATT and CDR2 as SNEGSKA (reference sequence). Here the CDR3 DNA reads TGCAGTGCGTATGACAGACTGAACACTGAAGCTTTCTTT. Protein product: CSAYDRLNTEAFF.

This rearrangement joins TRBV5-4 to TRBJ2-1; D remains ambiguous. Trimming left V 0 bases short and J 5 bases short, with 6 bases between. Germline CDR1 reads SGHNT; CDR2 reads YYREEE (reference sequence). CDR3 length: 13 amino acids. CDR3 loop: CASSLVMNNEQFF. Here the CDR3 DNA reads TGTGCCAGCAGCTTGGTTATGAACAATGAGCAGTTCTTC.

This clonotype was observed a handful of times. The rearrangement links TRBV6-5 to TRBJ1-1; the match to TRBD1 covers 9 bases. V lost 4 bases, J lost 7 bases, and 7 bases stayed unmatched. The V gene's germline CDR1 is MNHEY and CDR2 SVGAGI. The CDR3 has 14 residues. CDR3 nucleotides: TGTGCCAGCAGTTTAACAGGGGGCGCGGATGAAGCTTTCTTT. It codes for CASSLTGGADEAFF.

The CDR3 spells CASSQEQGASGATGELFF. For the CDR3, the DNA is TGTGCCAGCAGCCAAGAGCAGGGCGCAAGCGGGGCCACCGGGGAGCTGTTTTTT. The chain combines TRBV3-1 with TRBJ2-2, with 7 bases lining up with TRBD2. The CDR3 has 18 residues. Germline CDR1 LGHDT, CDR2 YNNKEL (reference sequence). The J segment lost 4 bases and the V segment lost 0 bases, leaving 11 bases of the junction unmatched.

This clonotype occurred many times. The chain's CDR3 is CASSLEEADTQYF. CDR3 bases: TGTGCCAGCAGCTTAGAGGAGGCAGATACGCAGTATTTT. The V gene is TRBV7-3, the J gene TRBJ2-3; D is possibly TRBD2 (5 bases). V lost 2 bases to trimming and J lost 4 bases, with 7 bases between them. CDR3 length equals 13 residues. Per germline, CDR1 SGHTA and CDR2 FQGTGA.

Ten or more counts support this clonotype. CDR3 residues: CASTPGLVNLREQFF. The CDR3 DNA reads as TGTGCCAGCACCCCGGGACTAGTGAACCTTAGGGAGCAGTTCTTC. This sequence joins TRBV12-3 or TRBV12-4 and TRBJ2-1, with TRBD2 matching 8 bases. V shed 7 bases and J 10 bases; nucleotides not matched to a gene: 15. The CDR3 contains 15 residues.

This clonotype was observed once. The chain recombines TRBV10-2 with TRBJ1-1, with D possibly being TRBD1 (6 bases). In germline, CDR1 is WSHSY, CDR2 SAAADI. The germline V and J ends were trimmed by 6 bases and 4 bases, with 12 bases remaining between them. CDR3 length: 13 residues. The CDR3 sequence is CASRDSGRTEAFF. The CDR3, as DNA: TGCGCCAGCAGGGACAGTGGTCGCACTGAAGCTTTCTTT.

The chain carries TRBV20-1 and TRBJ2-1, with 11 bases identical to TRBD2. The CDR3 covers 15 residues. The junction had 3 bases not matched to a gene; V was cut back by 4 bases and J by 1 base. Germline CDR1 reads DFQATT; CDR2 reads SNEGSKA (reference sequence). CDR3 loop: CSATGLAGSYNEQFF. The CDR3 region has the DNA TGCAGTGCTACTGGACTAGCGGGTTCCTACAATGAGCAGTTCTTC.

V gene TRBV10-3 combines with J gene TRBJ1-2; the match to TRBD1 covers 7 bases. The CDR3 contains 16 residues. CDR1 is ENHRY and CDR2 is SYGVKD in the germline V gene. V lost 9 bases, J lost 3 bases, and 16 bases stayed unmatched. CDR3 in amino acids: CAMSLGQDTVDYGYTF. The CDR3 DNA reads TGTGCCATGAGCTTAGGACAGGACACCGTGGACTATGGCTACACCTTC.

This clonotype showed up just a few times. The chain uses TRBV7-2 and TRBJ1-4, with 11 bases that match TRBD1. The CDR3 length is 15 residues. The germline V gene encodes CDR1 SGHTA and CDR2 FQGNSA. The junction had 9 bases not matched to a gene; V was cut back by 5 bases and J by 10 bases. CDR3 protein: CASSPPGQGVRKLFF. The DNA of the CDR3 is TGTGCCAGCAGCCCCCCGGGACAGGGGGTACGAAAACTGTTTTTT.

This rearrangement joins TRBV19 to TRBJ2-1; 7 bases fit TRBD2. Trimming took 3 bases from V and 7 from J; bases not matched to a gene: 6. The CDR3 loop spans 14 amino acids. Germline V lookup: CDR1 LNHDA, CDR2 SQIVND (reference sequence). CDR3 coding DNA: TGTGCCAGTAGTATCTTGTGGGGGGGAAATGAGCAGTTCTTC. Its translation is CASSILWGGNEQFF. The entire variable domain, with the rest obtained from reference TRBV19 and TRBJ2-1, is as follows: DGGITQSPKYLFRKEGQNVTLSCEQNLNHDAMYWYRQDPGQGLRLIYYSQIVNDFQKGDIAEGYSVSREKKESFPLTVTSAQKNPTAFYLCASSILWGGNEQFFGPGTRLTVL.

In this sample, this clonotype turned up a few times. The genes are TRBV7-9 and TRBJ2-7; D is unresolved. CDR1 is SEHNR and CDR2 is FQNEAQ in the germline V gene (reference sequence). CDR3 length equals 18 residues. V lost 5 bases and J lost 2, with 25 bases in between. The CDR3 nucleotides are TGTGCCAGCAGCAGCGACCTTGAAGACTGGGCACAAACCTACGAGCAGTACTTC. It specifies CASSSDLEDWAQTYEQYF.

The rearrangement links TRBV28 to TRBJ2-3; a possible D gene is TRBD2 (5 bases). Germline loops: CDR1 MDHEN, CDR2 SYDVKM. Trimming shortened V by 2 bases and J by 4 bases, and 10 bases separated the two germline ends. CDR3 length: 14 amino acids. DNA for the CDR3: TGTGCCAGCAGTTTAGCCGGGGAAGCAGATACGCAGTATTTT. This codes for CASSLAGEADTQYF.

The gene calls are TRBV7-3 and TRBJ1-2; TRBD1 is a possible D gene (5 bases). V lost 5 bases to trimming and J lost 8 bases, with 18 bases between them. The CDR3 covers 14 residues. Germline CDR1 SGHTA, CDR2 FQGTGA. The chain's CDR3 is CASSPLRAGVGYTF. For the CDR3, the DNA is TGTGCCAGCAGCCCCCTCCGGGCGGGGGTGGGCTACACCTTC.

V gene TRBV6-1 combines with J gene TRBJ2-7; no firm D call. Germline loops: CDR1 MNHNS, CDR2 SASEGT. The CDR3 length is 14 residues. Trimming stripped 7 bases from V and 0 bases from J, with 13 bases between. The CDR3 nucleotides read TGTGCCAGCACGTCCGACTGGAGCTCCTACGAGCAGTACTTC. It codes for CASTSDWSSYEQYF.

The CDR3 region is CSASQGEFAGELFF. The CDR3 nucleotides read TGCAGTGCTAGTCAGGGGGAGTTTGCCGGGGAGCTGTTTTTT. The V call is TRBV20-1, the J call TRBJ2-2; 7 nucleotides line up with TRBD1. The germline V gene encodes CDR1 DFQATT and CDR2 SNEGSKA (reference sequence). The ends lost 3 bases at V and 6 bases at J; junction bases unmatched: 7. The CDR3 is 14 amino acids.

V gene TRBV28 combines with J gene TRBJ2-7; D is perhaps TRBD1 (5 bases). V lost 3 bases and J lost 3, with 12 bases in between. Germline lookup yields CDR1 MDHEN and CDR2 SYDVKM. The CDR3 has 14 residues. The CDR3 sequence is CASSFGAGGYEQYF. In nucleotides, the CDR3 is TGTGCCAGCAGTTTTGGGGCAGGTGGCTACGAGCAGTACTTC.

This clonotype was detected only a few times. This chain uses TRBV6-5 with TRBJ1-6, with D perhaps TRBD1 (6 bases). Trimming stripped 2 bases from V and 6 bases from J, with 14 bases between. CDR3 length: 16 amino acids. CDR1 and CDR2 from the germline V gene are MNHEY and SVGAGI. The CDR3 reads CASSYRQGLGNSPLHF. CDR3 DNA sequence: TGTGCCAGCAGTTACCGGCAGGGGTTAGGTAATTCACCCCTCCACTTT.

This clonotype has just one count. One end of the junction fails to match germline, which may point to a read error. The chain uses TRBV7-2 and TRBJ2-3; TRBD2 matches at 13 bases. Looked up from germline, CDR1 is SGHTA and CDR2 is FQGNSA. The CDR3 extends over 16 amino acids. The CDR3 protein is CASSSNGLAGADTQYF. CDR3 nucleotide sequence: TGTGCCAGTAGCTCCAACGGACTAGCGGGAGCAGATACGCAGTATTTT.

J is TRBJ1-6 and V is TRBV5-6; D ambiguous. Germline V lookup: CDR1 SGHDT, CDR2 YYEEEE. The CDR3 runs to 14 residues. Between the trimmed V and J ends, which lost 4 bases and 7 bases, there was a span of 12 bases. The CDR3 loop reads CASSLNAENSPLHF. CDR3 coding DNA: TGTGCCAGCAGCCTGAACGCGGAGAATTCACCCCTCCACTTT.

V usage is TRBV12-3 or TRBV12-4 and J usage is TRBJ1-1, with D perhaps TRBD1 (6 bases). The CDR3 runs 14 residues. Trimming left V 6 bases short and J 1 base short, with 12 bases between. The CDR3 sequence: CASSRQAKNTEAFF. DNA for the CDR3: TGTGCCAGCAGCCGACAGGCCAAGAACACTGAAGCTTTCTTT.